Each of the 13 T cell receptor beta chains below was sequenced from the same sample in a study of neurological immune-mediated disorders. Each CDR3 protein gets one entry after TCRdb re-called the 5' RACE reads with MiXCR. The sample contains 30,000 to 50,000 distinct CDR3 sequences, 7.2% of which appear only once. Sample: CD4+ T cells from blood. The receptors here all came from a man aged 50-59 years in good health.

This clonotype was recorded at least ten times. The rearrangement uses TRBV5-1 and TRBJ1-4; 11 nucleotides align to TRBD1. The CDR3 has 16 amino acids. Per the germline V gene, CDR1 is SGHRS and CDR2 is YFSETQ. V was pared by 1 base and J by 5 bases, with 4 bases of the junction left unmatched. As DNA, the CDR3 is TGCGCCAGCAGCTTGTTGGGGGACAGGGGGAATGAAAAACTGTTTTTT. Protein: CASSLLGDRGNEKLFF.

In this sample, this clonotype turned up many times. This rearrangement joins TRBV20-1 to TRBJ2-5; a weak D match, TRBD2 (6 bases). Germline V gene sequence: CDR1 DFQATT, CDR2 SNEGSKA (reference sequence). Trimming removed 6 bases from V and 5 bases from J, with 22 bases in between. This CDR3 has 15 amino acids. CDR3 coding DNA: TGCAGTGCGAGGAACCGGGACTCGGGGGTGGAGACCCAGTACTTC. It encodes CSARNRDSGVETQYF.

This clonotype was seen many times. J is TRBJ2-5 and V is TRBV27; D is undetermined. Per the germline V gene, CDR1 is MNHEY and CDR2 is SMNVEV (reference sequence). The CDR3 totals 12 residues. V gave up 8 bases and J gave up 3 bases, with 10 bases separating them. CDR3 in DNA: TGTGCCAGCGGGCAAATAAAAGAGACCCAGTACTTC. Translated: CASGQIKETQYF.

This clonotype was observed at least ten times. CDR3: CSAEGTSGSADTQYF. In nucleotides, the CDR3 is TGCAGTGCTGAAGGGACTAGCGGGAGTGCAGATACGCAGTATTTT. The V and J genes are TRBV20-1 and TRBJ2-3, with 14 nucleotides matching TRBD2. From germline, CDR1 is DFQATT and CDR2 SNEGSKA (reference sequence). This CDR3 contains 15 residues. After removal of 5 bases from V and 4 bases from J, the junction contained 5 bases not matched to a gene.

This clonotype was recorded many times. The gene calls are TRBV28 and TRBJ2-4; tentative D call: TRBD2 (6 bases). CDR3 size: 21 residues. Trimming stripped 5 bases from V and 2 bases from J, with 31 bases between. Germline lookup yields CDR1 MDHEN and CDR2 SYDVKM. The CDR3 sequence is CASSPRRFMREASAPKNIQYF. The CDR3 region has the DNA TGTGCCAGCAGTCCCCGGAGGTTCATGAGGGAGGCCTCGGCCCCCAAAAACATTCAGTACTTC. The whole variable domain, remainder taken from reference TRBV28 and TRBJ2-4, is DVKVTQSSRYLVKRTGEKVFLECVQDMDHENMFWYRQDPGLGLRLIYFSYDVKMKEKGDIPEGYSVSREKKERFSLILESASTNQTSMYLCASSPRRFMREASAPKNIQYFGAGTRLSVL.

This clonotype was counted at least ten times. The gene calls are TRBV28 and TRBJ2-2; D possibly corresponds to TRBD1 (6 bases). Trimming cost V 3 bases and J 6 bases, with 11 bases left between them. The CDR3 covers 14 residues. Germline CDR1 is MDHEN and CDR2 is SYDVKM. For the CDR3, the DNA is TGTGCCAGCAGTTTCGCAGGGGCCCCCGGGGAGCTGTTTTTT. Its protein is CASSFAGAPGELFF.

This clonotype was counted ten times or more. J is TRBJ2-2 and V is TRBV7-2, with D possibly matching TRBD2 (6 bases). The CDR3 totals 13 residues. Germline CDR1 and CDR2: SGHTA and FQGNSA. Deletions cut 1 base from V and 7 bases from J, with 7 bases between. The CDR3 DNA sequence: TGTGCCAGCAGCTTAGGGCGGGGCGGGGAGCTGTTTTTT. Translating gives CASSLGRGGELFF.

This clonotype has at least ten counts. This chain joins TRBV5-1 and TRBJ2-2; D is uncertain. Trimming took 0 bases from V and 7 from J, leaving 7 bases between them. The CDR3 spans 13 residues. CDR1 SGHRS and CDR2 YFSETQ come from the germline V gene. The CDR3 region is CASSLGRDGELFF. In DNA form, the CDR3 reads TGCGCCAGCAGCTTGGGTCGTGACGGGGAGCTGTTTTTT.

This clonotype showed up many times. This chain uses TRBV6-1 with TRBJ1-5; TRBD1 aligns across 9 bases. The CDR3 is made up of 15 amino acids. Trimming removed 4 bases from V and 7 bases from J; junction bases left unmatched: 8. Germline values: CDR1 MNHNS, CDR2 SASEGT. CDR3 protein: CASSGQQGARQPQHF. The CDR3 coding sequence is TGTGCCAGCAGTGGACAACAGGGGGCTCGGCAGCCCCAGCATTTT.

This clonotype has at least ten counts. The chain is built from TRBV6-5 and TRBJ2-7; 10 bases match TRBD1. Per germline, CDR1 MNHEY and CDR2 SVGAGI. The CDR3 loop spans 15 amino acids. The ends lost 0 bases at V and 4 bases at J; junction bases unmatched: 3. In DNA, the CDR3 is TGTGCCAGCAGTTACTCTCGACAGGGGGCTTACGAGCAGTACTTC. It codes for CASSYSRQGAYEQYF.

This clonotype occurred many times. The chain couples TRBV20-1 to TRBJ1-1; D remains ambiguous. V was pared by 6 bases and J by 0 bases, with 11 bases between. The CDR3 is made up of 13 amino acids. Germline V CDR1 and CDR2: DFQATT, SNEGSKA (reference sequence). CDR3 nucleotide sequence: TGCAGTGCCCTGGCGAACATGAACACTGAAGCTTTCTTT. Protein product: CSALANMNTEAFF.

This clonotype has at least ten counts. The V gene is TRBV20-1, the J gene TRBJ1-6; weak D call: TRBD1 (6 bases). Germline V gene data show CDR1 as DFQATT and CDR2 as SNEGSKA (reference sequence). There are 13 residues in the CDR3. V lost 6 bases to trimming and J lost 10 bases, with 16 bases between them. The CDR3 sequence: CSAPQGTRSPLHF. The CDR3 DNA is TGCAGTGCACCACAGGGAACCCGATCACCCCTCCACTTT.

This clonotype has ten or more counts. This chain links TRBV7-3 with TRBJ2-7, with unresolved D. Germline loops: CDR1 SGHTA, CDR2 FQGTGA. The CDR3 runs to 13 residues. V was pared by 5 bases and J by 4 bases, with 12 bases between. The CDR3 DNA follows: TGTGCCAGCAGCCCGGTAGTAGGGTACGAGCAGTACTTC. Protein sequence: CASSPVVGYEQYF.